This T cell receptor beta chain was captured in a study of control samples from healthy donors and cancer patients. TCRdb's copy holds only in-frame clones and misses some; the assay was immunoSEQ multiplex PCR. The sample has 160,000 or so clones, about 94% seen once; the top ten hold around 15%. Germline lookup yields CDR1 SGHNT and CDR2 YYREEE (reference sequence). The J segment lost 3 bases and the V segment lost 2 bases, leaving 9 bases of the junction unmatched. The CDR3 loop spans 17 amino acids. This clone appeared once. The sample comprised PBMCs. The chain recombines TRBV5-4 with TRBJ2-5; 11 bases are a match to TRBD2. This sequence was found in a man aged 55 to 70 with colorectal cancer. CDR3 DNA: TGTGCCAGCAGCTTAGTTCTAGCGGGGGGAATAAAAGAGACCCAGTACTTC. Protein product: CASSLVLAGGIKETQYF. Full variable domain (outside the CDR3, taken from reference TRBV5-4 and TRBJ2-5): ETGVTQSPTHLIKTRGQQVTLRCSSQSGHNTVSWYQQALGQGPQFIFQYYREEENGRGNFPPRFSGLQFPNYSSELNVNALELDDSALYLCASSLVLAGGIKETQYFGPGTRLLVL.